The 10 T cell receptor beta chains in this list originate from one sample, sequenced in a study of cytomegalovirus exposure and HLA in healthy donors. Use of 60 Vbeta and 13 Jbeta primers characterized the PCR. TCRdb keeps only in-frame clones here, not all; method: immunoSEQ multiplex PCR. The sample lists 100,000 or so clones, approximately 69% occurring once. Material: PBMCs. These receptors were obtained from a man under 40 in good health and CMV-seronegative.

J is TRBJ2-4 and V is TRBV5-6, with a weak D call TRBD2 (5 bases). Germline values: CDR1 SGHDT, CDR2 YYEEEE. The CDR3 consists of 12 residues. V was pared by 4 bases and J by 7 bases, with 9 bases between. Here the CDR3 DNA reads TGTGCCAGCAGCCCCCGGGGTAACATTCAGTACTTC. This gives the protein CASSPRGNIQYF.

The chain carries TRBV6-1 and TRBJ1-5; D is ambiguous. This CDR3 comprises 14 residues. In germline, CDR1 is MNHNS, CDR2 SASEGT. V lost 1 base and J lost 5, with 9 bases in between. CDR3 coding DNA: TGTGCCAGCAGTGAAGACTCCCGCTATCAGCCCCAGCATTTT. Amino acids: CASSEDSRYQPQHF.

The chain is built from TRBV7-2 and TRBJ2-5; 11 positions match TRBD2. Losses at the gene ends were 10 bases for V and 1 base for J; bases not matched to a gene: 2. This CDR3 contains 13 residues. Germline V gene data show CDR1 as SGHTA and CDR2 as FQGNSA. The CDR3 DNA is TGTGCCACTAGCGGGAGGTCCCAAGAGACCCAGTACTTC. This translates into CATSGRSQETQYF.

This clone was seen only a few times. This CDR3 is CFSKQKTAYEQYF. Written as DNA, the CDR3 is TGTTTTAGCAAGCAGAAGACGGCATACGAGCAGTACTTC. The genes are TRBV7-8 and TRBJ2-7; the D is unclear. CDR1 is SGHVS, CDR2 FQNEAQ, per germline. This CDR3 comprises 13 residues.

The CDR3 DNA follows: TGTGCCAGCAGTGAAATCGCCTACGAGCAGTACTTC. The encoded protein is CASSEIAYEQYF. The genes are TRBV6-1 and TRBJ2-7, with no clear D. Trimming took off 2 bases at V and 2 bases at J, with 4 bases between the two ends. Germline CDR1 reads MNHNS; CDR2 reads SASEGT. CDR3 size: 12 residues.

Only one count was recorded for this clone. This sequence joins TRBV18 and TRBJ2-5; TRBD2 is a possible D gene (6 bases). The CDR3 spans 13 residues. V gave up 5 bases and J gave up 5 bases, with 12 bases separating them. From germline, CDR1 is KGHSH and CDR2 LQKENI. CDR3 sequence (DNA): TGTGCCAGCTCAGAGACTAGTTCCGAGACCCAGTACTTC. Its protein is CASSETSSETQYF.

The gene calls are TRBV2 and TRBJ1-1; D is perhaps TRBD1 (5 bases). Germline V gene sequence: CDR1 SNHLY, CDR2 FYNNEI. V was shortened by 8 bases and J by 3 bases, with 22 bases between the two germline ends. CDR3 size: 16 residues. In DNA, the CDR3 is TGTGCCAGCCAGGCCGACAGTATGGGCCGGGACACTGAAGCTTTCTTT. Its translation: CASQADSMGRDTEAFF.

In the case of this clone: Germline and junction disagree at one end, which may indicate a read error. The chain links TRBV7-9 to TRBJ2-7; D may be TRBD2 (5 bases). The CDR3 covers 17 residues. Germline CDR1 reads SEHNR; CDR2 reads FQNEAQ (reference sequence). CDR3 sequence reads: CSSSLGMVSASSYEQYF. The CDR3 DNA is TGTTCCAGCAGCTTAGGTATGGTTAGCGCGAGCTCCTACGAGCAGTACTTC. The complete variable domain, with remaining parts taken from reference TRBV7-9 and TRBJ2-7, reads DTGVSQNPRHKITKRGQNVTFRCDPISEHNRLYWYRQTLGQGPEFLTYFQNEAQLEKSRLLSDRFSAERPKGSFSTLEIQRTEQGDSAMYLCSSSLGMVSASSYEQYFGPGTRLTVT.

This clone turned up a few times. The chain couples TRBV27 to TRBJ2-7, with TRBD1 as a possible D gene (7 bases). The CDR3 spans 15 residues. CDR1 is MNHEY, CDR2 SMNVEV, per germline (reference sequence). V was cut by 5 bases and J by 2 bases, with 16 bases left in between. The CDR3 here is CASSIRQGGTYEQYF. The CDR3 bases are TGTGCCAGCAGTATCAGACAGGGAGGTACCTACGAGCAGTACTTC.

A remark on this clone: The junction shows a germline mismatch at one end, possibly a read error. The J gene is TRBJ2-3, the V gene TRBV7-9, with TRBD2 matching 14 bases. The germline V gene has CDR1 SEHNR and CDR2 FQNEAQ (reference sequence). This CDR3 spans 19 amino acids. In DNA form, the CDR3 reads TGTTCCAGCAGCCCCGGGACTAGCGGGAGTGGGGATAGCACAGATACGCAGTATTTT. Its protein product is CSSSPGTSGSGDSTDTQYF.